These 26 T cell receptor beta chains share one sample of origin, sequenced in a study of blood T cells in healthy people across ages. Through a sample-barcoded 5' primer and a J-beta primer mix, a second PCR was run for 7 to 11 cycles. One entry per CDR3 protein, called by TCRdb with MiXCR from the 5' RACE reads. Of some 1.7 million distinct CDR3 sequences listed, about 30% are singletons. The sequencing sample was made of blood. The receptor source for this set is a woman between 25 and 40 years old in good health.

This chain connects TRBV5-1 to TRBJ2-1; either TRBD1 or TRBD2 may fit D (5 bases each). The assigned J gene may be wrong: the sequence end matches TRBJ2-7 better. CDR1 and CDR2 from the germline V gene are SGHRS and YFSETQ. The CDR3 runs 14 residues. The chain's CDR3 is CASSRGPSYNEQYF. The CDR3 bases are TGCGCCAGTTCCCGGGGCCCCTCTTACAATGAGCAGTACTTC.

The J gene is TRBJ2-3, the V gene TRBV5-1; no reliable D call. Germline CDR1 reads SGHRS; CDR2 reads YFSETQ. V gave up 0 bases and J gave up 4 bases, with 12 bases separating them. This CDR3 has 15 residues. The CDR3 loop is CASSLGWGISDTQYF. The CDR3 region has the DNA TGCGCCAGCAGCTTGGGATGGGGAATTTCAGATACGCAGTATTTT.

This clonotype was observed a handful of times. This chain links TRBV11-2 with TRBJ2-7, with TRBD2 matching 9 bases. Germline CDR1 SGHAT, CDR2 FQNNGV. Losses at the gene ends were 1 base for V and 6 bases for J; bases not matched to a gene: 4. The CDR3 length is 14 residues. CDR3 sequence (DNA): TGTGCCAGCAGCTTAGTAGCGGGAGACTCCGAGCAGTACTTC. This encodes CASSLVAGDSEQYF.

The V and J genes are TRBV2 and TRBJ2-4; no clear D gene. The DNA matches TRBJ2-7 better at its end, which makes the J call doubtful. The CDR3 runs 11 residues. CDR1 and CDR2 (germline): SNHLY, FYNNEI. CDR3 in amino acids: CASSVSREQYF. The CDR3 DNA is TGTGCCAGCAGTGTGTCGCGCGAGCAGTACTTC.

This clonotype has ten or more counts. J is TRBJ2-6 and V is TRBV7-3; tentative D call: TRBD1 (5 bases). Germline values: CDR1 SGHTA, CDR2 FQGTGA. Between the trimmed V and J ends, which lost 7 bases and 4 bases, there was a span of 14 bases. The CDR3 has 15 amino acids. The CDR3 nucleotides read TGTGCCAGCACCGAAGGGGCGACCGGGGCCAACGTCCTGACTTTC. The encoded protein is CASTEGATGANVLTF.

This clonotype was counted between two and nine times. A much larger clone sits a single nucleotide away, making a read error possible. V usage is TRBV5-1 and J usage is TRBJ1-5, with a tentative D call TRBD1 (6 bases). Trimming shortened V by 4 bases and J by 5 bases, and 10 bases separated the two germline ends. Germline V CDR1 and CDR2: SGHRS, YFSETQ. This CDR3 is built from 13 residues. CDR3 region: CASSTEGDQPQHF. The CDR3 DNA follows: TGCGCCAGCAGCACGGAGGGGGATCAGCCCCAGCATTTT.

The chain recombines TRBV12-5 with TRBJ2-2, with D tentatively TRBD2 (5 bases). Germline loops: CDR1 LGHNT, CDR2 FRNRAP. The CDR3 totals 15 residues. Trimming removed 0 bases from V and 7 bases from J, with 12 bases in between. The CDR3 is CASGLVSGFGGELFF. CDR3 bases: TGTGCTAGTGGTTTGGTTTCGGGGTTTGGCGGGGAGCTGTTTTTT.

This clonotype was counted between two and nine times. V gene TRBV6-6 combines with J gene TRBJ1-5, with D possibly TRBD1 on 6 matching bases. V lost 5 bases to trimming and J lost 4 bases, with 15 bases between them. The CDR3 sequence is 15 residues long. Germline loops: CDR1 MNHNY, CDR2 SVGAGI (reference sequence). In DNA, the CDR3 is TGTGCCAGCAGTACAGGCAGGGGAAGGAATCAGCCCCAGCATTTT. Amino acids: CASSTGRGRNQPQHF.

The genes are TRBV20-1 and TRBJ2-3, with a possible D match to TRBD2 (5 bases). This CDR3 spans 14 amino acids. The germline V and J ends were trimmed by 7 bases and 6 bases, with 20 bases remaining between them. Germline CDR1 reads DFQATT; CDR2 reads SNEGSKA (reference sequence). The CDR3 coding sequence is TGCAGTGTTAGGATAGGAGGAGTTGGGGATACGCAGTATTTT. Protein sequence: CSVRIGGVGDTQYF.

A few counts support this clonotype. The genes are TRBV12-3 or TRBV12-4 and TRBJ1-5; 9 bases map to TRBD1. The CDR3 spans 16 residues. Unmatched junction bases numbered 11, after V lost 5 bases and J lost 6 bases. The DNA for the CDR3 is TGTGCCAGCAGTGATACCGGGACAGGGTCCGGTCAGCCCCAGCATTTT. This gives the protein CASSDTGTGSGQPQHF.

This clonotype was counted between two and nine times. This sequence joins TRBV2 and TRBJ2-7; no clear D. The CDR3 contains 11 residues. CDR1 is SNHLY, CDR2 FYNNEI, per germline. V was pared by 5 bases and J by 6 bases, with 8 bases between. This CDR3 reads CASSMTPEQYF. In DNA form, the CDR3 reads TGTGCCAGCAGTATGACACCCGAGCAGTACTTC.

Many counts were recorded for this clonotype. The chain joins TRBV12-3 or TRBV12-4 to TRBJ2-1; tentative D call: TRBD1 (5 bases). The CDR3 length is 16 residues. V dropped 7 bases and J dropped 5 bases, with 21 bases sitting between them. The CDR3, as DNA: TGTGCCAGCAAACCTGGGGCCGGTCGGGTACACAATGAGCAGTTCTTC. Its translation: CASKPGAGRVHNEQFF.

There are many counts of this clonotype. The chain recombines TRBV12-3 or TRBV12-4 with TRBJ1-2; D is uncertain. The CDR3 has 13 residues. V dropped 0 bases and J dropped 4 bases, with 6 bases sitting between them. CDR3 residues: CASSLASSYGYTF. The CDR3 bases are TGTGCCAGCAGTTTAGCCTCAAGCTATGGCTACACCTTC.

V is TRBV10-3 and J is TRBJ2-7, with a tentative D call TRBD2 (6 bases). The CDR3 totals 13 residues. CDR1 is ENHRY and CDR2 is SYGVKD in the germline V gene. The ends were cut back, 2 bases at V and 5 bases at J, with 10 bases in the middle. In DNA, the CDR3 is TGTGCCATCAGTGAGGGGTGGGGGGACGAGCAGTACTTC. Translated: CAISEGWGDEQYF.

Comments on this clonotype: A clone one base away is much larger, so this may be a read error. The chain couples TRBV5-1 to TRBJ2-7; D gene ambiguous. The CDR3 totals 14 residues. Germline loops: CDR1 SGHRS, CDR2 YFSETQ. CDR3 sequence (DNA): TGCGTCAGCAGCTTGGAGCTAATCTCCTACGAGCAGTACTTC. As protein: CVSSLELISYEQYF.

This clonotype was observed at least ten times. The chain uses TRBV7-9 and TRBJ2-7; possibly TRBD1 or TRBD2 for D (6 bases each). CDR3 length: 13 residues. The germline CDR1 and CDR2 sequences are SEHNR and FQNEAQ (reference sequence). The V end lost 3 bases, the J end lost 7 bases, and 13 bases lay between the germline ends. The CDR3 nucleotides read TGTGCCAGCAGCTTCCAACAGGGAGGAGAGCAGTACTTC. Translating it yields CASSFQQGGEQYF.

The J gene is TRBJ2-2, the V gene TRBV11-2; the match to TRBD2 covers 13 bases. The CDR3 spans 17 residues. V was pared by 0 bases and J by 5 bases, with 3 bases of the junction left unmatched. In germline, CDR1 is SGHAT, CDR2 FQNNGV. CDR3 loop: CASSLDTGLAGTGELFF. In DNA form, the CDR3 reads TGTGCCAGCAGCTTAGATACGGGACTAGCGGGAACCGGGGAGCTGTTTTTT.

The chain couples TRBV9 to TRBJ2-1, with a possible D match to TRBD2 (7 bases). The V end lost 4 bases, the J end lost 0 bases, and 14 bases lay between the germline ends. From germline, CDR1 is SGDLS and CDR2 YYNGEE. CDR3 size: 16 residues. CDR3: CASSSKGGGSYNEQFF. In nucleotides, the CDR3 is TGTGCCAGCAGCTCGAAAGGGGGGGGCTCCTACAATGAGCAGTTCTTC.

Only a few counts were recorded for this clonotype. The chain carries TRBV29-1 and TRBJ2-2, with TRBD1 matching 12 bases. V lost 4 bases, J lost 7 bases, and 4 bases stayed unmatched. Germline values: CDR1 SQVTM, CDR2 ANQGSEA. This CDR3 is 14 amino acids long. The CDR3 spells CSVVGQGADGELFF. In DNA, the CDR3 is TGCAGCGTTGTGGGACAGGGGGCCGACGGGGAGCTGTTTTTT.

The V and J genes are TRBV5-1 and TRBJ2-1, with 9 nucleotides matching TRBD2. Germline CDR1 SGHRS, CDR2 YFSETQ. This CDR3 has 15 residues. With 6 bases clipped from V and 4 bases from J, the junction kept 8 bases outside the gene matches. The CDR3 bases are TGCGCCAGCAATGCGGGAGGGCCATTTTACAATGAGCAGTTCTTC. This gives the protein CASNAGGPFYNEQFF.

The sample holds a few counts of this clonotype. V usage is TRBV29-1 and J usage is TRBJ1-1, with a weak D call TRBD1 (6 bases). The CDR3 is 12 residues long. Germline assignment: CDR1 SQVTM and CDR2 ANQGSEA. CDR3 coding DNA: TGCGGAGAATTACAGGGTAACACTGAAGCTTTCTTT. Amino acids: CGELQGNTEAFF.

The chain uses TRBV2 and TRBJ2-6, with 7 bases aligning to TRBD1. CDR1 is SNHLY, CDR2 FYNNEI, per germline. Trimming removed 8 bases from V and 0 bases from J; junction bases left unmatched: 7. The CDR3 sequence is 16 residues long. Written as DNA, the CDR3 is TGTGCCAGCGCCGGGGACAGCGCCTCTGGGGCCAACGTCCTGACTTTC. This codes for CASAGDSASGANVLTF.

This clonotype was counted at least ten times. This chain uses TRBV9 with TRBJ2-7; 10 nucleotides match TRBD1. J gave up 0 bases and V 3 bases, and 0 bases lay outside the gene matches. The germline V gene encodes CDR1 SGDLS and CDR2 YYNGEE. This CDR3 region has 14 residues. CDR3 sequence (DNA): TGTGCCAGCAGCGGGACAGGGGGCTCCTACGAGCAGTACTTC. Translating it yields CASSGTGGSYEQYF.

The rearrangement joins TRBV11-2 to TRBJ2-1, with 9 bases aligning to TRBD2. Trimming removed 3 bases from V and 5 bases from J; junction bases left unmatched: 2. Germline assignment: CDR1 SGHAT and CDR2 FQNNGV. The CDR3 runs to 14 residues. This CDR3 is CASSFPSGNNEQFF. DNA of the CDR3: TGTGCCAGCAGCTTTCCTAGCGGGAACAATGAGCAGTTCTTC.

The sample holds a few counts of this clonotype. The chain couples TRBV5-1 to TRBJ2-7; D is unresolved. Trimming removed 5 bases from V and 0 bases from J, with 12 bases in between. Germline CDR1 reads SGHRS; CDR2 reads YFSETQ. The CDR3 extends over 14 amino acids. This CDR3 is CASSSGPGSYEQYF. As DNA, the CDR3 is TGCGCCAGCAGTTCCGGGCCCGGCTCCTACGAGCAGTACTTC.

The chain combines TRBV27 with TRBJ2-1; 9 bases match TRBD1. The CDR3 extends over 14 amino acids. CDR1 MNHEY and CDR2 SMNVEV come from the germline V gene (reference sequence). V shed 8 bases and J 5 bases; nucleotides not matched to a gene: 7. This CDR3 is CASSRTGANNEQFF. The CDR3 nucleotides are TGTGCCAGCTCTCGGACAGGGGCGAACAATGAGCAGTTCTTC.